The rows below give T cell receptor beta chains drawn from one sample of a study of cytotoxic CD8 clonotypes in ibrutinib-treated CLL. Sequencing was performed with immunoSEQ multiplex PCR; in TCRdb, only in-frame clones are kept and a portion is missing. Among roughly 330,000 clones listed, around 66% were seen once. The sequences come from PBMCs, collected after 36 months of ibrutinib treatment. All receptors come from a human donor with chronic lymphocytic leukemia. The CDR3 runs from the conserved cysteine through the conserved F or W. A D gene is named only where the DNA matches it firmly. A clone size is listed for some rows: how often the clone was seen (once, few, many), or a class if it is expanded.

NA TRBJ1-2 TRBV9 NA TGTGCCAGCAGCGGAGATAGTTGGGGGGTCAGGGAGGATGGCTACACCTTC CASSGDSWGVREDGYTF
NA TRBJ2-3 TRBV7-9 TRBD1 TGTGCCAGCAGCTGGACAGGGGTAGATACGCAGTATTTT CASSWTGVDTQYF
NA TRBJ1-2 TRBV6-5 NA TGTGCCAGCAGTTACCCCCCAGGGTCCTATGGCTACACCTTC CASSYPPGSYGYTF
NA TRBJ2-1 TRBV10-3 NA TGTGCCATCAGTGAGTCGACTGACAGGAGGAATGAGCAGTTCTTC CAISESTDRRNEQFF
few TRBJ1-2 TRBV14 NA TGTGCCAGCAGCCCCACGAATCGACATGGCTACACCTTC CASSPTNRHGYTF
NA TRBJ1-4 TRBV7-9 TRBD1 TGTGCCAGCAGCAATTCGGACAGGGGGCCTGAAAAACTGTTTTTT CASSNSDRGPEKLFF
NA TRBJ2-1 TRBV2 NA TGTGCCAGCAGTATTTCAGGCAGTCCGGAGTTCTTC CASSISGSPEFF
NA TRBJ2-3 TRBV4-1 NA TGCGCCAGCAGCCTAGAGGGCCCAGATACGCAGTATTTT CASSLEGPDTQYF
NA TRBJ1-2 TRBV11-2 NA TGTGCCAGCAGCTTCTGGGGGGCCGGTTATGGCTACACCTTC CASSFWGAGYGYTF
NA TRBJ2-2 TRBV11-3 TRBD2 TGTGCCAGCAGCTTAGTAGCGGGGGGAGACACCGGGGAGCTGTTTTTT CASSLVAGGDTGELFF
NA TRBJ2-2 TRBV4-1 TRBD2 TGCGCCAGCAGCCAAGTTAGCGGGGGGCCGGCCGGGGAGCTGTTTTTT CASSQVSGGPAGELFF
NA TRBJ1-2 TRBV5-6 TRBD1 TGTGCCAGCAGCCTGGGACAGCCATCTAACTATGGCTACACCTTC CASSLGQPSNYGYTF
few TRBJ1-2 TRBV6-5 NA TGTGCCAGCAGTACAGGGATGGCTAGTGGGGGCTACACCTTC CASSTGMASGGYTF
few TRBJ2-7 TRBV5-4 NA TGTGCCAGCAGCTCACAGGGCATCGAGCAGTACTTC CASSSQGIEQYF
NA TRBJ1-6 TRBV6-1 TRBD1 TGTGCCAGCAGTGGTCAGGGGGATTCACCCCTCCACTTT CASSGQGDSPLHF
NA TRBJ1-2 TRBV28 NA TGTGCCAGCAGTTCCTCTGGCATTAACTATGGCTACACCTTC CASSSSGINYGYTF
few TRBJ1-1 TRBV4-1 NA TGCGCCAGCAGCGACGGTGGTCCTGAAGCTTTCTTT CASSDGGPEAFF
NA TRBJ2-1 TRBV9 TRBD2 TGTGCCAGCAGCGTAGCGGCTAGCGGGAGGACACAATACACCTACAATGAGCAGTTCTTC CASSVAASGRTQYTYNEQFF
NA TRBJ2-3 TRBV7-9 NA TGTGCCAGCCCCGTAAGGGGGGGTCTCCAACTTAGCACAGATACGCAGTATTTT CASPVRGGLQLSTDTQYF
few TRBJ2-7 TRBV5-6 NA TGTGCCAGCGGGATGTACGAGCAGTACTTC CASGMYEQYF
NA TRBJ2-5 TRBV2 TRBD1 TGTGCCGACAGAGGGGGCGGAGAGACCCAGTACTTC CADRGGGETQYF
NA TRBJ2-7 TRBV5-1 NA TGCGCCAGCATCCCCTCCTTCGGGGCCGAGCCTTACTTC CASIPSFGAEPYF
few TRBJ1-1 TRBV18 NA TGTGCCAGCTCACCGGAGGGCATAAACACTGAAGCTTTCTTT CASSPEGINTEAFF
NA TRBJ1-1 TRBV30 NA TGTGCCTGGAGGCCGCTTGCGTCTGAAGCTTTCTTT CAWRPLASEAFF
NA TRBJ2-2 TRBV29-1 TRBD1 TGCAGCGCAATTACAGGGGCCGGCGGGGAGCTGTTTTTT CSAITGAGGELFF
NA TRBJ1-4 TRBV6-5 TRBD1 TGTGCCAGCAGTTACCACAGGGCAGGGGGTGAAAAACTGTTTTTT CASSYHRAGGEKLFF
once TRBJ2-7 TRBV5-1 TRBD2 TGCGCCAGCAGCTTGGCCGGGCGGGAGAACTACGAGCAGTACTTC CASSLAGRENYEQYF
NA TRBJ1-2 TRBV4-2 TRBD1 TGTGCCAGCAGCCAAGGGGACAGGGTTGCCTATGGCTACACCTTC CASSQGDRVAYGYTF
NA TRBJ2-7 TRBV7-9 NA TGTGCCAGCAGCTTAGGCCGGAGCCGCTACGAGCAGTACTTC CASSLGRSRYEQYF
NA TRBJ2-7 TRBV12-5 NA TGTGCTAGTGGTCCGAGGGCGGGTCCCTCCTCCTACGAGCAGTACTTC CASGPRAGPSSYEQYF
NA TRBJ2-3 TRBV6-4 NA TGTGCCAGCAGTAAACAGGGATCGGATACGCAGTATTTT CASSKQGSDTQYF
NA TRBJ2-3 TRBV10-3 NA TGTGCCATCACGGAGGGGCGGACGCAGTATTTT CAITEGRTQYF
NA TRBJ2-2 TRBV28 TRBD2 TGTGCCAGCAGTTTATTCCTAGCGGGTGCGGGAGGGGAGCTGTTTTTT CASSLFLAGAGGELFF